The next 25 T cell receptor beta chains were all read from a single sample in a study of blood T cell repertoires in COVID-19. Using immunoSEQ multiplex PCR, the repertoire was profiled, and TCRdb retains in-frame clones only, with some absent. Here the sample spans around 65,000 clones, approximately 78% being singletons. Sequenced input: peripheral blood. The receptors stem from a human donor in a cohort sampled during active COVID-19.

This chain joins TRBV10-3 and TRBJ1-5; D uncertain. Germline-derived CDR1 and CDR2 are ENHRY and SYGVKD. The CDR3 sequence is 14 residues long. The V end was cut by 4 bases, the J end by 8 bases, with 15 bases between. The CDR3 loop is CAISAQDREEPQHF. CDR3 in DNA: TGTGCCATCAGTGCACAAGACCGGGAAGAGCCCCAGCATTTT.

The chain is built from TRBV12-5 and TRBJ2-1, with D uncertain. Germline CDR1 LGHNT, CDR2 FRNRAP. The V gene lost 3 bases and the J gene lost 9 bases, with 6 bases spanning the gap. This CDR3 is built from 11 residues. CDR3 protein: CASGLYSEQFF. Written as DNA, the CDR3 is TGTGCTAGTGGTTTATATAGTGAGCAGTTCTTC.

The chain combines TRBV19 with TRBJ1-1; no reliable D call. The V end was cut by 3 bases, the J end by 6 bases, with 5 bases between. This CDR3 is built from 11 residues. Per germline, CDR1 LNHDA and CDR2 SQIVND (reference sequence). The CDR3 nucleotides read TGTGCCAGTAGTATTGGCCCTGAAGCTTTCTTT. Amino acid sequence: CASSIGPEAFF.

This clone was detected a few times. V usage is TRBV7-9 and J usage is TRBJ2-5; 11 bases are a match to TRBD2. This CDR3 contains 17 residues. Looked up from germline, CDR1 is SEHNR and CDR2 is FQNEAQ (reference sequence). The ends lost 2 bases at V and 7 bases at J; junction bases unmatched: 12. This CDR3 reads CASSLLTSGASGGTQYF. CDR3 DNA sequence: TGTGCCAGCAGCTTACTGACTAGCGGGGCCTCTGGGGGGACCCAGTACTTC.

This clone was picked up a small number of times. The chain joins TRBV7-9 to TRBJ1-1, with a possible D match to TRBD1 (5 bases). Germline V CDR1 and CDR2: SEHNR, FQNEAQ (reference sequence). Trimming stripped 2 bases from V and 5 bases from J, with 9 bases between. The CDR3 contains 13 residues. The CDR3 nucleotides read TGTGCCAGCAGCTTACCAGGGTGGACTGAAGCTTTCTTT. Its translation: CASSLPGWTEAFF.

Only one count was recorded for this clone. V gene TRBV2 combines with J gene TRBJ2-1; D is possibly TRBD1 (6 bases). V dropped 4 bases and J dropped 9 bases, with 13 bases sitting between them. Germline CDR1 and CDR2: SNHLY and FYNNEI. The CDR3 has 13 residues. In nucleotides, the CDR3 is TGTGCCAGCAGTGCGCAGGGACAAACTGAGCAGTTCTTC. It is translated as CASSAQGQTEQFF.

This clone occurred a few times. The CDR3 is CASSSDRPTNEKLFF. Written as DNA, the CDR3 is TGTGCCAGCAGTTCCGACAGACCAACTAATGAAAAACTGTTTTTT. V is TRBV6-2 or TRBV6-3 and J is TRBJ1-4; possibly TRBD1 for D (5 bases). The CDR3 length is 15 residues. V shed 4 bases and J shed 0 bases, with 9 bases lying between them. CDR1 is MNHEY, CDR2 SVGEGT, per germline.

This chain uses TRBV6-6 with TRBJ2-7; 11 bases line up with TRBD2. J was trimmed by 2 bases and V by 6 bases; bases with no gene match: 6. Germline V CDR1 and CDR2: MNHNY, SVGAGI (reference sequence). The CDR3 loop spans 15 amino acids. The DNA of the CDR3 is TGTGCCAGCAGCTCGACTAGCGGGGCAACCTACGAGCAGTACGTC. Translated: CASSSTSGATYEQYV.

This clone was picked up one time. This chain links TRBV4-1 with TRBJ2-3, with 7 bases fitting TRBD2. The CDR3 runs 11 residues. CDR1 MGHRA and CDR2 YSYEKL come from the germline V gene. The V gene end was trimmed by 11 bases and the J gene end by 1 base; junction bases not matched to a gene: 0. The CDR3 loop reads CAAGGTDTQYF. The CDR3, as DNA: TGCGCCGCGGGGGGCACAGATACGCAGTATTTT.

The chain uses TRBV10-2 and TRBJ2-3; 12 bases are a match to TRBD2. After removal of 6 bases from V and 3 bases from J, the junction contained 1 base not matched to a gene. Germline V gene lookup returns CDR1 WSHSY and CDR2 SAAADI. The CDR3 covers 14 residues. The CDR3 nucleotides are TGCGCCAGCAGAGGACTAGCGGGGACAGATACGCAGTATTTT. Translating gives CASRGLAGTDTQYF.

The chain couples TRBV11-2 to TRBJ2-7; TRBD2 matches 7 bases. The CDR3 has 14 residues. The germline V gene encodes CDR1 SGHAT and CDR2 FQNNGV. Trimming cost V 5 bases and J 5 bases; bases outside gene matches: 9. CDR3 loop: CASSRRGAGDEQYF. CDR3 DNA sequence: TGTGCCAGCAGCCGCCGAGGGGCGGGGGACGAGCAGTACTTC.

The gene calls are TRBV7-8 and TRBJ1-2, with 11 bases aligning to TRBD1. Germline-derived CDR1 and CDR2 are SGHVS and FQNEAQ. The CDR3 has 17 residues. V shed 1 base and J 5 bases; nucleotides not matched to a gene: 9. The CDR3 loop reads CASSLGLGTGGWYGYTF. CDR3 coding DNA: TGTGCCAGCAGCTTAGGGCTGGGGACAGGGGGGTGGTATGGCTACACCTTC.

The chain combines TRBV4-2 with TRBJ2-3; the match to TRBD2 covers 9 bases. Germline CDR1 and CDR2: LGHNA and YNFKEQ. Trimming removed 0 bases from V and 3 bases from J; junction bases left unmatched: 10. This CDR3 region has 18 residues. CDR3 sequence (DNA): TGTGCCAGCAGCCAAGAATTTCTTAGCGGGAGCGGGACAGATACGCAGTATTTT. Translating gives CASSQEFLSGSGTDTQYF.

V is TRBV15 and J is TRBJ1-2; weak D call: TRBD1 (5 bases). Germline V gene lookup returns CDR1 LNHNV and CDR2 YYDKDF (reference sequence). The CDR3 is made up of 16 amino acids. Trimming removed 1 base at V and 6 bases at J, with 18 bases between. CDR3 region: CATSRGSTGGTDGYTF. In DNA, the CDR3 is TGTGCCACCAGCAGAGGTAGTACAGGCGGTACGGATGGCTACACCTTC. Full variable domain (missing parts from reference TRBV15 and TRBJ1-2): DAMVIQNPRYQVTQFGKPVTLSCSQTLNHNVMYWYQQKSSQAPKLLFHYYDKDFNNEADTPDNFQSRRPNTSFCFLDIRSPGLGDTAMYLCATSRGSTGGTDGYTFGSGTRLTVV.

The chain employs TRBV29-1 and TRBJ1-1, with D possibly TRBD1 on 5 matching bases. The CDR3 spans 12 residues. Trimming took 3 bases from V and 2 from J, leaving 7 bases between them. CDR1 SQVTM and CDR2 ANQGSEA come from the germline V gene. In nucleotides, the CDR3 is TGCAGCGTTGAGACAGATAACACTGAAGCTTTCTTT. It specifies CSVETDNTEAFF.

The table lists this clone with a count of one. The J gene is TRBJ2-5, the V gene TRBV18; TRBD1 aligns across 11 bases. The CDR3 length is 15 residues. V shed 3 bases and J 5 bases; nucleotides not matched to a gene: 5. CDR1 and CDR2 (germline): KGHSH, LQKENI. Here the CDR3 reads CASSPRDRGMETQYF. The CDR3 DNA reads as TGTGCCAGCTCACCCCGGGACAGGGGGATGGAGACCCAGTACTTC.

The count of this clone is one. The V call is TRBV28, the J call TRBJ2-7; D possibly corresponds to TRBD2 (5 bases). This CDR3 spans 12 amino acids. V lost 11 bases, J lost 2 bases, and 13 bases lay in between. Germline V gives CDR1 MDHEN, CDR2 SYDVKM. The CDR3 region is CASGSNPYEQYV. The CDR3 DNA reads TGTGCCTCGGGGAGCAACCCCTACGAGCAGTACGTC.

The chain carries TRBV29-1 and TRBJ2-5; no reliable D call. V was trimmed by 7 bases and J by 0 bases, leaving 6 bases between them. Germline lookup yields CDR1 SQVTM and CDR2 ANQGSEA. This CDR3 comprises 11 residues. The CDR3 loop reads CSGENQETQYF. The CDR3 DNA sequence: TGCAGCGGCGAAAACCAAGAGACCCAGTACTTC.

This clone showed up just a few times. This CDR3 is CASTRDSGYGPQHF. The CDR3 DNA follows: TGTGCCAGCACCCGGGACAGTGGATACGGGCCCCAGCATTTT. V usage is TRBV6-5 and J usage is TRBJ1-5; TRBD1 matches at 7 bases. The CDR3 consists of 14 residues. CDR1 is MNHEY, CDR2 SVGAGI, per germline. V lost 7 bases, J lost 9 bases, and 12 bases stayed unmatched.

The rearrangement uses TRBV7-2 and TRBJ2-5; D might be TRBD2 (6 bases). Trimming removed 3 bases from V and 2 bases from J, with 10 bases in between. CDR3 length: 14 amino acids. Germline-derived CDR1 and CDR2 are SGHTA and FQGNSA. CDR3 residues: CASSLGGSQETQYF. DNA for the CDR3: TGTGCCAGCAGCTTGGGGGGAAGTCAAGAGACCCAGTACTTC. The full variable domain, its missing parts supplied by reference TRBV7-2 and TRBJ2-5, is GAGVSQSPSNKVTEKGKDVELRCDPISGHTALYWYRQSLGQGLEFLIYFQGNSAPDKSGLPSDRFSAERTGGSVSTLTIQRTQQEDSAVYLCASSLGGSQETQYFGPGTRLLVL.

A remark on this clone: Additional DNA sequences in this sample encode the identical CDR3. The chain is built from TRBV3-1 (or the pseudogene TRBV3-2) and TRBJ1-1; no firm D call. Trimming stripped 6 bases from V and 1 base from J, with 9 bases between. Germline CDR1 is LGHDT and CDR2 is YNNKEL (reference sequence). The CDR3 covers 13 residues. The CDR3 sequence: CASRFRGNTEAFF. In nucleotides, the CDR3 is TGTGCCAGCAGATTTCGGGGGAACACTGAAGCTTTCTTT.

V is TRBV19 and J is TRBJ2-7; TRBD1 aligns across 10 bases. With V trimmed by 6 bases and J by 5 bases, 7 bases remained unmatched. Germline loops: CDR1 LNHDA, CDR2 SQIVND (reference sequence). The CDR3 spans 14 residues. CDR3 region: CASSRQGAYDEQYF. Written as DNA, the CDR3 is TGTGCCAGTAGCCGACAGGGGGCGTACGACGAGCAGTACTTC. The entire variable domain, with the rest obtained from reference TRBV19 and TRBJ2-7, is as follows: DGGITQSPKYLFRKEGQNVTLSCEQNLNHDAMYWYRQDPGQGLRLIYYSQIVNDFQKGDIAEGYSVSREKKESFPLTVTSAQKNPTAFYLCASSRQGAYDEQYFGPGTRLTVT.

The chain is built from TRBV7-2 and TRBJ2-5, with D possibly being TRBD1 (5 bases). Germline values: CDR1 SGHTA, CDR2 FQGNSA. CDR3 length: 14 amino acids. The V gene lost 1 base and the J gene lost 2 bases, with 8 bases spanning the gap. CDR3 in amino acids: CASSLGRAQETQYF. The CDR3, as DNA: TGTGCCAGCAGCTTAGGCAGGGCTCAAGAGACCCAGTACTTC.

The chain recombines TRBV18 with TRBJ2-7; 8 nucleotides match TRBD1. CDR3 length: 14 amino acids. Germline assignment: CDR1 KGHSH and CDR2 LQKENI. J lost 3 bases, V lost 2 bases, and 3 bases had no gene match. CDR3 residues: CASSPGTGDYEQYV. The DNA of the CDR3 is TGTGCCAGCTCACCAGGGACAGGAGACTACGAGCAGTACGTC.

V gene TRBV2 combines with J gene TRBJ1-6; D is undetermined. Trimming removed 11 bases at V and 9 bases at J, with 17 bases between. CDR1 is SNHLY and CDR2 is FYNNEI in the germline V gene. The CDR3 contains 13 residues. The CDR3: CAGNGGPGSPLHF. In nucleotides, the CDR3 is TGTGCCGGAAATGGAGGCCCAGGTTCACCCCTCCACTTT.